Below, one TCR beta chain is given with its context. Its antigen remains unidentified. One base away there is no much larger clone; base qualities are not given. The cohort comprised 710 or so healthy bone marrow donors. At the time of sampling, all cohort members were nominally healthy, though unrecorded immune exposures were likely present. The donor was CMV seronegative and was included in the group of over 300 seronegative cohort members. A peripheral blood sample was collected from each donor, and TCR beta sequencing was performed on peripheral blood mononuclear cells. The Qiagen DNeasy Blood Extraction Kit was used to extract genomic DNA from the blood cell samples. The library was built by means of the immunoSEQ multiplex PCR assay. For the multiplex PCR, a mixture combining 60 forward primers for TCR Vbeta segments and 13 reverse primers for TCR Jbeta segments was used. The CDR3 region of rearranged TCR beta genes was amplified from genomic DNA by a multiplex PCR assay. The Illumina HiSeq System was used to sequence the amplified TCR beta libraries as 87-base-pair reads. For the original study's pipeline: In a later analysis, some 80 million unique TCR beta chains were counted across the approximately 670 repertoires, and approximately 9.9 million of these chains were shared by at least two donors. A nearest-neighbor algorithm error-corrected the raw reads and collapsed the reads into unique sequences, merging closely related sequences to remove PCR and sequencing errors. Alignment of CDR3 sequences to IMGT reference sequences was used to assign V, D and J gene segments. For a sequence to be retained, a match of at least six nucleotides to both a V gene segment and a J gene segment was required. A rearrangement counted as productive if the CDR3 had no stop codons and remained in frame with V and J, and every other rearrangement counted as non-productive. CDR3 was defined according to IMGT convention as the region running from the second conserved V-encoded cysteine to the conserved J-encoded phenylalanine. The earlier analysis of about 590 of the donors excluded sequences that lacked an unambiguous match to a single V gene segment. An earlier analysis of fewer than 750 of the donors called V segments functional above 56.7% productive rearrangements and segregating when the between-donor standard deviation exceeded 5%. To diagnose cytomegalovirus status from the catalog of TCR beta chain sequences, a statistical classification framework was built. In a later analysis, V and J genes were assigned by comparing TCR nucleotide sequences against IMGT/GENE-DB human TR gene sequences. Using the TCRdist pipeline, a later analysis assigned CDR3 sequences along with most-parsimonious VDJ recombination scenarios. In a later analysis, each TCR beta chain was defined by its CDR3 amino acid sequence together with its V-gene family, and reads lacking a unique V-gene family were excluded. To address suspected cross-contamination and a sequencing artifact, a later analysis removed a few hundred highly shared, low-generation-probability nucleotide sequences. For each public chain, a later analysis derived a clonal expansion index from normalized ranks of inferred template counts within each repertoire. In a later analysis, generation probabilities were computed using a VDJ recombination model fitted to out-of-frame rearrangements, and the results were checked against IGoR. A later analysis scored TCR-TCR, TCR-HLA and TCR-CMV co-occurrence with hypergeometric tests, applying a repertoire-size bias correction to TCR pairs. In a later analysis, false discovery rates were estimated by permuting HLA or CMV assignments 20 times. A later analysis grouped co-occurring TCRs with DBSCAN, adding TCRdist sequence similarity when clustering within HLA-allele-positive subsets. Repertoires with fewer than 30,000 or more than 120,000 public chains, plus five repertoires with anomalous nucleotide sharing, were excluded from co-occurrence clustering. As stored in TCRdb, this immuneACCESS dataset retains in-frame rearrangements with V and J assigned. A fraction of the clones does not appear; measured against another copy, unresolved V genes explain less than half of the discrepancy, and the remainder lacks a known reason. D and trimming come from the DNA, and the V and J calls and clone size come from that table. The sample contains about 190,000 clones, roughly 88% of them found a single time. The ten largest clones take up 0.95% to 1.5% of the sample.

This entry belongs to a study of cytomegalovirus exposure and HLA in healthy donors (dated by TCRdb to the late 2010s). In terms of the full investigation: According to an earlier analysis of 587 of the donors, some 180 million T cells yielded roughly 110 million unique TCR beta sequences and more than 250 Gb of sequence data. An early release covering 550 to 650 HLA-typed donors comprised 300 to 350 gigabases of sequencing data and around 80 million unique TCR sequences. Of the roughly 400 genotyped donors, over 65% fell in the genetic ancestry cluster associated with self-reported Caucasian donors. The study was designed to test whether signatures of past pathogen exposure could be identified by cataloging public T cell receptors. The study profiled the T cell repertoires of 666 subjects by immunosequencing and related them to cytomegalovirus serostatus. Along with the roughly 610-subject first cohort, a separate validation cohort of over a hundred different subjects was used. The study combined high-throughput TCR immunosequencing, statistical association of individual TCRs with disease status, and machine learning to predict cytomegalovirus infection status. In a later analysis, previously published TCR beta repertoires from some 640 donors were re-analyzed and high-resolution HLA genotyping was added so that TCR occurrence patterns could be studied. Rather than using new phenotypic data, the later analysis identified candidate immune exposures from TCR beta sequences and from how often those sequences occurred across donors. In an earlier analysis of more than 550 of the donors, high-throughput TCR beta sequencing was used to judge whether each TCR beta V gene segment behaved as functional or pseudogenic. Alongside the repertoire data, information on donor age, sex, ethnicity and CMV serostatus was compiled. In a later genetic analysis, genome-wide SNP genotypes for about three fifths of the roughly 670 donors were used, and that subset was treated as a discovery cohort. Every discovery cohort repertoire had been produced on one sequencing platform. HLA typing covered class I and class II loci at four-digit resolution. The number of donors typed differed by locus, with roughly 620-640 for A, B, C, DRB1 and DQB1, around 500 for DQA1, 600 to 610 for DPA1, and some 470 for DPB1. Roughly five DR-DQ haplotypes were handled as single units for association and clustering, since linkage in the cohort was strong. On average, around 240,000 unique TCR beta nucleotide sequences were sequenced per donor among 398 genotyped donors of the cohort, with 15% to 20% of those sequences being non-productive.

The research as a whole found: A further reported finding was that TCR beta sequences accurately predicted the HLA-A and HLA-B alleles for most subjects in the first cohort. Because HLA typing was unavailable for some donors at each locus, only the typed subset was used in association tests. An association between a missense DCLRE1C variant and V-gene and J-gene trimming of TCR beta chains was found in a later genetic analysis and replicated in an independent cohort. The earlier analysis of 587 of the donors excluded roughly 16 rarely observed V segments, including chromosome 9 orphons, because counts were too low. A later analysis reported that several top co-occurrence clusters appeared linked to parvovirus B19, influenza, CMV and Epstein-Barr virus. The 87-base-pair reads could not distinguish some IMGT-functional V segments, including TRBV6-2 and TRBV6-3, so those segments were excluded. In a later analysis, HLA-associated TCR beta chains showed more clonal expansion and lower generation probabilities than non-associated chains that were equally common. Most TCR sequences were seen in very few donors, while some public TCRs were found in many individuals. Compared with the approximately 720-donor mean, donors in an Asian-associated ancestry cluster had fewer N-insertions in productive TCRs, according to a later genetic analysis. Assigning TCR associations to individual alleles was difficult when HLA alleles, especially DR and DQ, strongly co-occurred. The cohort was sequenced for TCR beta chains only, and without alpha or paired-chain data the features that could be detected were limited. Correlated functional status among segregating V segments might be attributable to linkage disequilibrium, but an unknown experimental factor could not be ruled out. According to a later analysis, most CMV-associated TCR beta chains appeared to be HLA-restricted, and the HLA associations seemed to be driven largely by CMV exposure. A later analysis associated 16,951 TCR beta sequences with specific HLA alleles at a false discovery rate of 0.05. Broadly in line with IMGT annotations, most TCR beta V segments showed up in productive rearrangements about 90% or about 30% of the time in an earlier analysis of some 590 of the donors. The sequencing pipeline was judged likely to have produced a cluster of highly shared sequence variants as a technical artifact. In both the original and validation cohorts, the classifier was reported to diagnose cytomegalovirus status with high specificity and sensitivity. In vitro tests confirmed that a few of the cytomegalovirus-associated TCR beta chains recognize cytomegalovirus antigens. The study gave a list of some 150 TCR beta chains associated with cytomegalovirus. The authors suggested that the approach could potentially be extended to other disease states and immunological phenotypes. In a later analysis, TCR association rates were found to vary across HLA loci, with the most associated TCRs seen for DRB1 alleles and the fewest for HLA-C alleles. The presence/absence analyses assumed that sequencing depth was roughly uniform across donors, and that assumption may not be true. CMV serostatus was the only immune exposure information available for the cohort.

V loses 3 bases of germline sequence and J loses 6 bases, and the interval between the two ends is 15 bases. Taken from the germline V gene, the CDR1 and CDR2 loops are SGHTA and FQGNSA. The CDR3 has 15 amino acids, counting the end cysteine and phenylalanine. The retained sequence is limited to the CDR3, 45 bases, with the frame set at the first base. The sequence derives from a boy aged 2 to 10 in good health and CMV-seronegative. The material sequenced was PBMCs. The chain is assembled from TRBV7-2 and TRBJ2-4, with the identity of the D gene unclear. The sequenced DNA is TGTGCCAGCAGCTTGTATCCCCGGGTGAGAAACATTCAGTACTTC. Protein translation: CASSLYPRVRNIQYF.